This T cell receptor (beta chain) was sequenced during a study of regulatory T cells in long-lasting Graves disease. Time point: persistent/refractory GD, antithyroid drugs over 5 years with positive TRAb. The authors made the TCR library using RNA they extracted from PBMCs. Graves' disease diagnosis was established per American Thyroid Association guidelines. This clonotype has ten or more counts. TCR beta libraries were built with iRepertoire HTBI primers and Arm-PCR of CDR3 regions. TCRdb analysed the multiplex PCR reads with MiXCR anew, one entry per CDR3 protein. The sample has a few hundred thousand distinct CDR3 sequences, 20% to 30% seen once. The origin of this receptor is a female donor with Graves disease. The sample was peripheral blood mononuclear cells (PBMCs), taken when the disease was refractory, from a patient treated with antithyroid drugs.

The CDR3 protein is CASSSGAYGYTF. CDR3 nucleotides: TGTGCCAGCAGTTCAGGGGCCTATGGCTACACCTTC. The chain carries TRBV25-1 and TRBJ1-2; D may be TRBD1 (6 bases). CDR3 length equals 12 residues. In germline, CDR1 is MGHDK, CDR2 SYGVNS. V lost 5 bases to trimming and J lost 4 bases, with 8 bases between them.